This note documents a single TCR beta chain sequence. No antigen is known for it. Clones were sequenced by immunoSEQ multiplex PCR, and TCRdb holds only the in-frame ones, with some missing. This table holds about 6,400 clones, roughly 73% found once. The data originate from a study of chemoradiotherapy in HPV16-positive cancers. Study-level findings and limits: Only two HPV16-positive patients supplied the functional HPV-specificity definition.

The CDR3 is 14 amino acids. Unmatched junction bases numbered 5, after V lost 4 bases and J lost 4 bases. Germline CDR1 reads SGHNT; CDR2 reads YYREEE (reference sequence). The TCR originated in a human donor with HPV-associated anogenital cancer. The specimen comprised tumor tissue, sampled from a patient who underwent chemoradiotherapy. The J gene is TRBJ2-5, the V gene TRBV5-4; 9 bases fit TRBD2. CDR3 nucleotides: TGTGCCAGCAGCCAAGGGACTAGCACAGAGACCCAGTACTTC. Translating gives CASSQGTSTETQYF.